This entry lists 13 T cell receptor beta chains sequenced from one sample in a study of cytomegalovirus exposure and HLA in healthy donors. The PCR employed 60 Vbeta primers together with 13 Jbeta primers. Clones were sequenced by immunoSEQ multiplex PCR, and TCRdb holds only the in-frame ones, with some missing. The data show some 130,000 clones, with roughly 76% seen just once and about 1.2% held by the top ten. Sequences were obtained from PBMCs. The receptors were gathered from a woman in her thirties or forties in good health and CMV-seronegative.

CDR3 amino acids: CASSTRQGSVHTEAFF. The CDR3, as DNA: TGTGCCAGTAGTACCAGACAGGGCTCGGTTCACACTGAAGCTTTCTTT. This chain connects TRBV19 to TRBJ1-1, with 7 bases aligning to TRBD1. The CDR3 is made up of 16 amino acids. Trimming took 4 bases from V and 3 from J; bases not matched to a gene: 11. Germline-derived CDR1 and CDR2 are LNHDA and SQIVND (reference sequence).

The rearrangement links TRBV5-1 to TRBJ2-6; D is unresolved. The CDR3 is made up of 15 amino acids. V dropped 0 bases and J dropped 0 bases, with 4 bases sitting between them. CDR1 and CDR2 from the germline V gene are SGHRS and YFSETQ. For the CDR3, the DNA is TGCGCCAGCAGCTTGGATAACTCTGGGGCCAACGTCCTGACTTTC. This codes for CASSLDNSGANVLTF.

This clone was counted only a few times. The CDR3: CASSLAGRGNTEAFF. CDR3 sequence (DNA): TGTGCCAGCAGCTTAGCGGGGAGGGGGAACACTGAAGCTTTCTTT. J is TRBJ1-1 and V is TRBV7-6, with a weak D call TRBD1 (5 bases). The CDR3 extends over 15 amino acids. V shed 0 bases and J shed 1 base, with 9 bases lying between them. Germline CDR1 SGHVS, CDR2 FNYEAQ.

This clone was found a few times. The genes are TRBV15 and TRBJ2-7, with D tentatively TRBD1 (6 bases). The CDR3 loop spans 13 amino acids. The germline V gene encodes CDR1 LNHNV and CDR2 YYDKDF (reference sequence). V lost 5 bases and J lost 1, with 9 bases in between. Here the CDR3 reads CATSRDTSYEQYV. The CDR3 nucleotides read TGTGCCACCAGCCGGGACACTTCCTACGAGCAGTACGTC.

The V gene is TRBV2, the J gene TRBJ2-1; 11 nucleotides match TRBD2. Germline CDR1 and CDR2: SNHLY and FYNNEI. J gave up 10 bases and V 5 bases, and 4 bases lay outside the gene matches. The CDR3 extends over 13 amino acids. As DNA, the CDR3 is TGTGCCAGCAGTAATCGACTAGCGGGGGAGCAGTTCTTC. Translating gives CASSNRLAGEQFF. The full variable domain, with the rest looked up from reference TRBV2 and TRBJ2-1, is EPEVTQTPSHQVTQMGQEVILRCVPISNHLYFYWYRQILGQKVEFLVSFYNNEISEKSEIFDDQFSVERPDGSNFTLKIRSTKLEDSAMYFCASSNRLAGEQFFGPGTRLTVL.

The chain employs TRBV5-4 and TRBJ2-1, with 8 nucleotides matching TRBD1. The CDR3 has 16 residues. Trimming cost V 1 base and J 8 bases; bases outside gene matches: 11. CDR1 and CDR2 from the germline V gene are SGHNT and YYREEE (reference sequence). Written as DNA, the CDR3 is TGTGCCAGCAGCTTGCAGGGGGCGAGGGGAGGTGATGAGCAGTTCTTC. It codes for CASSLQGARGGDEQFF.

This clone occurred a few times. This rearrangement joins TRBV27 to TRBJ1-6, with 9 bases that match TRBD1. CDR1 and CDR2 from the germline V gene are MNHEY and SMNVEV (reference sequence). CDR3 length: 15 amino acids. Unmatched junction bases numbered 5, after V lost 6 bases and J lost 5 bases. Here the CDR3 DNA reads TGTGCCAGCAGGGGAAGACAGGGGGATAATTCACCCCTCCACTTT. It encodes CASRGRQGDNSPLHF.

The chain employs TRBV5-1 and TRBJ2-3, with 10 positions matching TRBD2. The CDR3 sequence is 16 residues long. V lost 3 bases to trimming and J lost 4 bases; unmatched junction nucleotides: 8. CDR1 is SGHRS and CDR2 is YFSETQ in the germline V gene. The CDR3 nucleotides are TGCGCCAGCAGCTCCCAAGCGGGGGGGCCCTCAGATACGCAGTATTTT. Translated, it gives CASSSQAGGPSDTQYF.

V gene TRBV27 combines with J gene TRBJ1-5; the D gene is possibly TRBD1 (5 bases). V lost 4 bases and J lost 5, with 9 bases in between. Germline V gene sequence: CDR1 MNHEY, CDR2 SMNVEV (reference sequence). The CDR3 spans 13 residues. CDR3 in amino acids: CASSYQGDQPQHF. DNA for the CDR3: TGTGCCAGCAGTTACCAGGGTGATCAGCCCCAGCATTTT.

J is TRBJ1-5 and V is TRBV5-1; no clear D gene. This CDR3 has 14 residues. CDR1 SGHRS and CDR2 YFSETQ come from the germline V gene. V was trimmed by 0 bases and J by 5 bases, leaving 9 bases between them. The CDR3 DNA reads TGCGCCAGCAGCTTGGATGCGGGCGATCAGCCCCAGCATTTT. This codes for CASSLDAGDQPQHF.

This CDR3 is CASSPPGGLLEQYF. In DNA, the CDR3 is TGTGCCAGCAGCCCCCCGGGAGGATTGCTCGAGCAGTACTTC. The V call is TRBV13, the J call TRBJ2-7; 7 nucleotides line up with TRBD2. The V gene's germline CDR1 is PRHDT and CDR2 FYEKMQ (reference sequence). The CDR3 is 14 residues long. V dropped 5 bases and J dropped 6; count of bases not matched to a gene: 10. The variable domain in full, with the rest retrieved from reference TRBV13 and TRBJ2-7, is AAGVIQSPRHLIKEKRETATLKCYPIPRHDTVYWYQQGPGQDPQFLISFYEKMQSDKGSIPDRFSAQQFSDYHSELNMSSLELGDSALYFCASSPPGGLLEQYFGPGTRLTVT.

This clone was detected once. This sequence joins TRBV20-1 and TRBJ2-1; unclear D gene. V lost 6 bases and J 5 bases, leaving 5 bases between the germline ends. Germline V gene sequence: CDR1 DFQATT, CDR2 SNEGSKA (reference sequence). CDR3 length equals 10 residues. CDR3 sequence reads: CSATDNEQFF. The CDR3 DNA sequence: TGCAGTGCAACGGACAATGAGCAGTTCTTC.

The chain has TRBV2 and TRBJ2-1, with D unclear. Germline values: CDR1 SNHLY, CDR2 FYNNEI. The CDR3 totals 14 residues. Trimming stripped 7 bases from V and 0 bases from J, with 10 bases between. The CDR3 here is CASNYQSSYNEQFF. For the CDR3, the DNA is TGTGCCAGCAACTACCAGAGCTCCTACAATGAGCAGTTCTTC.